This record concerns one T cell receptor (beta chain) sequence. The antigen is unknown. This specimen belongs to a study of OX40 agonist ivuxolimab in advanced cancers. Study-wide background: Head and neck, renal cell, melanoma or hepatocellular carcinoma were the cancers that dose-escalation patients had. Allowance was made for prior anti-PD-1, anti-PD-L1 or anti-CTLA-4 therapy, and 40% had some. Study-level findings and limits: Antigens targeted by the expanded peripheral T cells were not determined.

J was trimmed by 7 bases and V by 0 bases; bases with no gene match: 13. This CDR3 has 18 amino acids. The germline gives CDR1 LGHNA, CDR2 YSLEER. Blood sampling took place at baseline, cycle 4 day 1, and cycle 7 day 1. Repertoires were generated with immunoSEQ multiplex PCR, while TCRdb's copy carries only in-frame clones and drops some. The sample has under 20,000 clones, roughly 80% seen once. The origin of this receptor is an adult with an advanced solid tumor such as melanoma, head and neck, liver or kidney cancer. The sample in question was CD4+ or CD8+ T cells sorted from blood, obtained in a trial of the OX40 agonist ivuxolimab. V is TRBV4-3 and J is TRBJ2-1; TRBD2 agrees at 9 bases. The CDR3: CASSQDGAGLAGQNEQFF. DNA for the CDR3: TGCGCCAGCAGCCAAGATGGGGCCGGTCTAGCGGGGCAAAATGAGCAGTTCTTC.